The subject of this entry is one T cell receptor (beta chain). Its specificity is unknown. Assay used: immunoSEQ multiplex PCR; TCRdb lists only in-frame clones, some missing. The sample has some 49,000 clones; approximately 80% are singletons. The sample comes from a study of a mutant IDH1 vaccine in newly diagnosed glioma. Study details: Vaccination started 4-6 weeks after radiotherapy alone, or with temozolomide cycles. Previous treatment comprised radiotherapy, temozolomide, or both, mostly both. Regarding the study as a whole: Pseudoprogression appears to have had no connection to changes in top peripheral T cell clonotypes.

Time point in this sample: week 47, end of study. The investigators gave 300 ug of mutant IDH1 20-mer peptide in each vaccine dose, together with topical imiquimod. Germline V gene data show CDR1 as MNHEY and CDR2 as SMNVEV (reference sequence). Trimming pared 10 bases from V and 4 bases from J, leaving 20 bases between. This CDR3 region has 16 residues. Specimen: PBMCs, collected from a glioma patient whose treatment included an IDH1 peptide vaccine. The TCR comes from a woman aged 35 to 49 with glioma. Some clones in this sample may be carry-over from other donors' samples. The chain uses TRBV27 and TRBJ2-6; maybe TRBD2 (5 bases). CDR3 sequence: CATKGAVGGGANVLTF. The CDR3 nucleotides read TGTGCCACCAAAGGTGCGGTAGGAGGAGGGGCCAACGTCCTGACTTTC.